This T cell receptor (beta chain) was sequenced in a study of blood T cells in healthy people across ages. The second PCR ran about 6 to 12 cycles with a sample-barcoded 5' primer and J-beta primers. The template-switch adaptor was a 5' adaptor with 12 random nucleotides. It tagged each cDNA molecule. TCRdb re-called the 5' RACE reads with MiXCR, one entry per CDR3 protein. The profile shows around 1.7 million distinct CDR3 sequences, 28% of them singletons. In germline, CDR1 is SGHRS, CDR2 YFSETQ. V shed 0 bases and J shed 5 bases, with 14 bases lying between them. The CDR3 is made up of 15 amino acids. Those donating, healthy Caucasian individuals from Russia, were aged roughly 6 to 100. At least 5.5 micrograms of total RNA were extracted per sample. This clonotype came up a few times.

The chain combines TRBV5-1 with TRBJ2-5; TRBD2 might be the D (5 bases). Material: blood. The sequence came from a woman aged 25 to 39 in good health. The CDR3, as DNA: TGCGCCAGCAGCTTGGCCTCAACTAGGTTGGAGACCCAGTACTTC. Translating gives CASSLASTRLETQYF.